This T cell receptor beta chain comes out of a study of control samples from healthy donors and cancer patients. Some clones are missing from TCRdb's copy, which holds only in-frame ones; the method was immunoSEQ multiplex PCR. Seen here are around 100,000 clones, about nine tenths observed once, and the top ten hold under 4%. The CDR3 is 15 residues long. Germline values: CDR1 LNHDA, CDR2 SQIVND (reference sequence). Losses at the gene ends were 3 bases for V and 5 bases for J; bases not matched to a gene: 5. The genes are TRBV19 and TRBJ1-5; 9 nucleotides align to TRBD1. This TCR derives from a woman aged 18-29 years in good health. The source material was blood. CDR3 nucleotide sequence: TGTGCCAGTAGTATCGGAGGGACAGGGTATCAGCCCCAGCATTTT. It specifies CASSIGGTGYQPQHF.